The T cell receptor beta chain described here comes from a study of glioma-infiltrating T cells. Findings and limits, study-wide: Non-neoplastic patients had below-expected tissue-blood divergence, while all gliomas exceeded expectation.

As for this clonotype: Its antigen is not known. It may be a read error: a sequence one base away is much more abundant.

The iRepertoire nested amplicon-rescue multiplex PCR amplified TCR alpha and beta CDR3s from RNA. TCRdb ran MiXCR on the multiplex PCR reads and lists one entry per CDR3 protein. In the table there are about 140,000 distinct CDR3 sequences, roughly two fifths of which are singletons. Material: glioma tissue, nonneoplastic brain tissue, or PBMCs (not recorded which). The TCR was taken from a human donor with low-grade glioma or glioblastoma, undergoing nonglioma brain surgery, or in good health (not recorded which).

CDR3 bases: TGTGCCGGCAGTAGTAGCACCAAGAACGAAGCTTTCTTT. This encodes CAGSSSTKNEAFF. This rearrangement joins TRBV6-1 to TRBJ1-1; D uncertain. The CDR3 sequence is 13 residues long. Germline loops: CDR1 MNHNS, CDR2 SASEGT.